This T cell receptor (beta chain) was recorded in a study of T cells in Graves' hyperthyroidism and ophthalmopathy. Study conclusions and caveats: Blood also showed most of the thyroid clonotypes that were expanded above 0.001.

This clonotype was recorded many times. The antigen is unknown. Amplification of TCR beta CDR3 regions was performed using RNA transcripts as template. The HTBI primer set served for first-round RT-PCR of the TCR CDR3. TCRdb redid the calling of the multiplex PCR reads with MiXCR, one entry per CDR3 protein. Of about 350,000 distinct CDR3 sequences listed, 15% to 20% are singletons. The V and J ends lost 4 bases and 5 bases respectively, with 5 bases between them. The CDR3 spans 12 residues. J is TRBJ2-2 and V is TRBV12-3 or TRBV12-4; D not resolved. The sequence derives from a woman aged 35 to 49 with Graves' ophthalmopathy. The sequenced sample consisted of blood. The CDR3 reads CASSSITGELFF. The CDR3 nucleotides read TGTGCCAGCAGTTCAATAACCGGGGAGCTGTTTTTT.